This T cell receptor beta chain originates from a study of PD-L1 blockade in urothelial cancer. Time point in this sample: pretreatment peripheral blood. The data were produced by immunoSEQ multiplex PCR, yet TCRdb's version contains in-frame clones alone and is incomplete. The sample includes 45,000 to 50,000 clones, more than 75% of them seen just once. The sequence was obtained from a man over 45 with urothelial cancer. The sequences come from PBMCs, collected around atezolizumab (anti-PD-L1) treatment.

The DNA for the CDR3 is TGTGCCAGTAGTCCATGGGGACAGGGTCTTGTAGATACGCAGTATTTT. Translating it yields CASSPWGQGLVDTQYF. V gene TRBV19 combines with J gene TRBJ2-3; 9 bases align to TRBD1. Germline V gives CDR1 LNHDA, CDR2 SQIVND (reference sequence). CDR3 length: 16 residues. The junction had 11 bases not matched to a gene; V was cut back by 5 bases and J by 5 bases.